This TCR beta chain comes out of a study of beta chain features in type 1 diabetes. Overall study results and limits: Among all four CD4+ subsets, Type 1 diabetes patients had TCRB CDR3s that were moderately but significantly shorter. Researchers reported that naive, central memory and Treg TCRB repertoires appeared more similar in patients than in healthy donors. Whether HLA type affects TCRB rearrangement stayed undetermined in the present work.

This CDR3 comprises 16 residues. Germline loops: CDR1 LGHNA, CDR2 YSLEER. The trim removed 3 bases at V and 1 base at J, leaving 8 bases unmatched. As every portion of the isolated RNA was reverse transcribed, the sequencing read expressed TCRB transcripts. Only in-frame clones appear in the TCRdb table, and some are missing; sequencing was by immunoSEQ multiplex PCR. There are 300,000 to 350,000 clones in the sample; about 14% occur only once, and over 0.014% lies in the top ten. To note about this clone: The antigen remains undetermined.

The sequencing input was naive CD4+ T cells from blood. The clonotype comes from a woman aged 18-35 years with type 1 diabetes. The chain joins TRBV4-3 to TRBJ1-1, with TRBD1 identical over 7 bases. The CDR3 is CASSHPPGQRNTEAFF. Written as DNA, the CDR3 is TGCGCCAGCAGCCACCCGCCGGGACAGCGGAACACTGAAGCTTTCTTT.